A single sample is the source of the 21 T cell receptor beta chains below, sequenced in a study of T cells in Graves' hyperthyroidism and ophthalmopathy. There were TCR beta CDR3 regions amplified from RNA transcripts. The TCR CDR3 first-round RT-PCR relied on the HTBI primer set. Each CDR3 protein gets one entry after TCRdb re-called the multiplex PCR reads with MiXCR. Of about 420,000 distinct CDR3 sequences in the sample, approximately 13% were seen once. Sequences were obtained from blood. The receptor set was obtained from a woman under 30 with Graves' hyperthyroidism.

The rearrangement uses TRBV12-5 and TRBJ2-1; D is uncertain. In germline, CDR1 is LGHNT, CDR2 FRNRAP. The V gene lost 4 bases and the J gene lost 6 bases, with 10 bases spanning the gap. The CDR3 contains 13 residues. The CDR3 reads CASGYSQSNEQFF. For the CDR3, the DNA is TGTGCTAGTGGTTATAGCCAGTCCAATGAGCAGTTCTTC.

Details on this clonotype: One base away lies a much larger clone, so this may be a sequencing read error. The chain couples TRBV5-1 to TRBJ2-1, with TRBD2 identical over 11 bases. Per the germline V gene, CDR1 is SGHRS and CDR2 is YFSETQ. The CDR3 loop spans 14 amino acids. V lost 6 bases, J lost 10 bases, and 9 bases stayed unmatched. The CDR3 loop is CASKYSGRAGEQFF. CDR3 DNA: TGCGCCAGCAAATATAGCGGGAGGGCCGGAGAGCAGTTCTTC.

This clonotype was recorded many times. DNA for the CDR3: TGTGCCAGCAGTCCCCGGACTAGCGGGAGAGTTCCCTACGAGCAGTACTTC. This gives the protein CASSPRTSGRVPYEQYF. V and J are TRBV12-3 or TRBV12-4 and TRBJ2-7; 13 nucleotides match TRBD2. V shed 5 bases, J shed 2 bases, and the junction held 9 bases outside the gene matches. The CDR3 sequence is 17 residues long.

This chain joins TRBV19 and TRBJ2-1; the D is unclear. Germline V gene lookup returns CDR1 LNHDA and CDR2 SQIVND (reference sequence). The CDR3 is 18 residues long. Trimming left V 6 bases short and J 0 bases short, with 21 bases between. In DNA, the CDR3 is TGTGCCAGTAGGGACGCCGGCACTTCGACCAGCTCCTACAATGAGCAGTTCTTC. The encoded protein is CASRDAGTSTSSYNEQFF.

This clonotype was found many times. V gene TRBV10-3 combines with J gene TRBJ2-7, with 11 bases lining up with TRBD2. CDR1 and CDR2 from the germline V gene are ENHRY and SYGVKD. The J segment lost 6 bases and the V segment lost 9 bases, leaving 1 base of the junction unmatched. CDR3 length equals 11 residues. The CDR3 reads CAITSGSEQYF. Written as DNA, the CDR3 is TGTGCCATAACTAGCGGGAGCGAGCAGTACTTC.

The chain has TRBV24-1 and TRBJ1-5; D is possibly TRBD1 (5 bases). Germline V gene lookup returns CDR1 KGHDR and CDR2 SFDVKD. The CDR3 loop spans 18 amino acids. Deletions cut 10 bases from V and 0 bases from J, with 24 bases between. CDR3 in amino acids: CATVIIGAKNYSNQPQHF. The CDR3 DNA reads as TGTGCCACAGTAATCATAGGGGCTAAAAATTATAGCAATCAGCCCCAGCATTTT.

The chain combines TRBV5-6 with TRBJ2-7; D gene ambiguous. The CDR3 length is 15 residues. CDR1 is SGHDT and CDR2 is YYEEEE in the germline V gene. V was cut by 5 bases and J by 6 bases, with 21 bases left in between. The CDR3: CASSSAPLSSGEQYF. The CDR3 DNA sequence: TGTGCCAGCAGTTCGGCACCGCTCTCTTCTGGCGAGCAGTACTTC. Variable domain in full (rest from reference TRBV5-6 and TRBJ2-7): DAGVTQSPTHLIKTRGQQVTLRCSPKSGHDTVSWYQQALGQGPQFIFQYYEEEERQRGNFPDRFSGHQFPNYSSELNVNALLLGDSALYLCASSSAPLSSGEQYFGPGTRLTVT.

In this sample, this clonotype turned up many times. This chain links TRBV12-3 or TRBV12-4 with TRBJ1-5, with D tentatively TRBD1 (5 bases). This CDR3 has 19 residues. V gave up 0 bases and J gave up 1 base, with 19 bases separating them. The DNA of the CDR3 is TGTGCCAGCAGTTTAGCGCTGGGGCGCCTCTCTGCGAGCAATCAGCCCCAGCATTTT. Its translation: CASSLALGRLSASNQPQHF.

This clonotype appeared many times. The genes are TRBV5-1 and TRBJ2-1; 10 positions agree with TRBD2. This CDR3 is 16 amino acids long. V lost 0 bases and J lost 7; bases outside the gene matches: 7. Germline V gene sequence: CDR1 SGHRS, CDR2 YFSETQ. CDR3 coding DNA: TGCGCCAGCAGCTTGGGGGCTAGCGGGAGTAGGAATGAGCAGTTCTTC. Translated: CASSLGASGSRNEQFF.

This clonotype was seen ten or more times. The junction departs from germline at one end; a sequencing error may be responsible. The V gene is TRBV11-2, the J gene TRBJ2-5; 8 nucleotides line up with TRBD2. This CDR3 has 15 residues. Germline V gene data show CDR1 as SGHAT and CDR2 as FQNNGV. DNA of the CDR3: TGTGCCAGCAGCTTTGGTCGGGAGGGCCTTCTTAAGGCGAACTTC. It encodes CASSFGREGLLKANF.

This clonotype was picked up a small number of times. The chain carries TRBV13 and TRBJ1-1, with 9 nucleotides matching TRBD1. Germline V gene lookup returns CDR1 PRHDT and CDR2 FYEKMQ (reference sequence). The CDR3 spans 14 residues. Losses at the gene ends were 7 bases for V and 7 bases for J; bases not matched to a gene: 10. CDR3 nucleotides: TGTGCCAGCATAATATGGACAGGGGCGCATGAAGCTTTCTTT. Protein sequence: CASIIWTGAHEAFF.

This clonotype was detected ten times or more. The CDR3 protein is CASSRGSTELAFF. The CDR3 DNA sequence: TGTGCCAGCAGCCGGGGGTCCACTGAATTAGCTTTCTTT. V and J are TRBV7-2 and TRBJ1-1; tentatively, D is TRBD1 (5 bases). This CDR3 is 13 amino acids long. Trimming pared 5 bases from V and 10 bases from J, leaving 17 bases between. Germline V lookup: CDR1 SGHTA, CDR2 FQGNSA.

There are a few counts of this clonotype. The chain recombines TRBV7-3 with TRBJ1-1, with TRBD1 matching over 8 bases. Germline V gene data show CDR1 as SGHTA and CDR2 as FQGTGA. The V segment lost 2 bases and the J segment 6 bases; nucleotides outside the gene matches: 5. This CDR3 is built from 14 residues. In DNA, the CDR3 is TGTGCCAGCAGCTTAGCAGGGGGCGCCTCTGAAGCTTTCTTT. This sequence encodes CASSLAGGASEAFF.

This clonotype came up many times. V usage is TRBV12-3 or TRBV12-4 and J usage is TRBJ1-2; no reliable D call. The CDR3 sequence is 12 residues long. Trimming shortened V by 1 base and J by 8 bases, and 8 bases separated the two germline ends. The chain's CDR3 is CASSLVSLGYTF. The CDR3 DNA reads as TGTGCCAGCAGTTTAGTGTCGTTGGGCTACACCTTC.

This clonotype was counted at least ten times. This sequence joins TRBV10-3 and TRBJ2-7; possible D gene TRBD1, 5 bases. The germline CDR1 and CDR2 sequences are ENHRY and SYGVKD. The CDR3 is 13 residues long. Trimming shortened V by 10 bases and J by 3 bases, and 16 bases separated the two germline ends. The CDR3 DNA is TGTGCCACGCATACGGACACGAACTACGAGCAGTACTTC. This codes for CATHTDTNYEQYF.

This clonotype was seen repeatedly, ten times or more. The chain recombines TRBV20-1 with TRBJ2-1; no clear D gene. This CDR3 comprises 14 residues. With 0 bases removed from V and 1 base from J, the gap between germline ends came to 7 bases. The germline gives CDR1 DFQATT, CDR2 SNEGSKA (reference sequence). The CDR3, as DNA: TGCAGTGCTAGAGACCCCAGTTCCTACAATGAGCAGTTCTTC. This translates into CSARDPSSYNEQFF.

This clonotype was observed a few times. The gene calls are TRBV7-3 and TRBJ2-1, with TRBD1 matching over 11 bases. The CDR3 is 17 amino acids. Germline CDR1 and CDR2: SGHTA and FQGTGA. Germline trimming cut 1 base from V and 3 bases from J; bases unmatched to any gene: 5. In nucleotides, the CDR3 is TGTGCCAGCAGCTTAAATCTCGGGACAGGGGGCTACAATGAGCAGTTCTTC. Translation: CASSLNLGTGGYNEQFF.

This clonotype was seen repeatedly, ten times or more. The CDR3 loop reads CAWSGPGQGINEQFF. The CDR3 nucleotides are TGTGCCTGGAGTGGTCCCGGACAGGGTATCAATGAGCAGTTCTTC. The genes are TRBV30 and TRBJ2-1, with 8 nucleotides matching TRBD1. CDR1 and CDR2 from the germline V gene are GTSNPN and SVGIG (reference sequence). This CDR3 region has 15 residues. Trimming removed 1 base from V and 6 bases from J; junction bases left unmatched: 8.

This clonotype was seen many times. The V gene is TRBV3-1, the J gene TRBJ2-1, with 13 bases lining up with TRBD2. CDR1 and CDR2 from the germline V gene are LGHDT and YNNKEL (reference sequence). This CDR3 comprises 15 residues. The ends lost 0 bases at V and 10 bases at J; junction bases unmatched: 3. The CDR3 here is CASSQDTSGRAEQFF. Here the CDR3 DNA reads TGTGCCAGCAGCCAAGATACTAGCGGGAGGGCCGAGCAGTTCTTC.

The chain uses TRBV4-3 and TRBJ1-6; 9 bases are a match to TRBD1. Trimming removed 4 bases from V and 10 bases from J; junction bases left unmatched: 17. Germline V gene lookup returns CDR1 LGHNA and CDR2 YSLEER. CDR3 length: 18 amino acids. This chain's CDR3 is CASSLAPSGQGNYSPLHF. CDR3 bases: TGCGCCAGCAGCCTCGCCCCAAGCGGACAGGGGAACTACTCACCCCTCCACTTT.

Only a few counts were recorded for this clonotype. The chain's CDR3 is CASSVTPSLNYGYTF. Here the CDR3 DNA reads TGTGCCAGCAGTGTAACCCCGTCTCTCAACTATGGCTACACCTTC. The rearrangement uses TRBV27 and TRBJ1-2; the D is unclear. Germline V gives CDR1 MNHEY, CDR2 SMNVEV (reference sequence). Trimming left V 5 bases short and J 2 bases short, with 15 bases between. The CDR3 has 15 residues.